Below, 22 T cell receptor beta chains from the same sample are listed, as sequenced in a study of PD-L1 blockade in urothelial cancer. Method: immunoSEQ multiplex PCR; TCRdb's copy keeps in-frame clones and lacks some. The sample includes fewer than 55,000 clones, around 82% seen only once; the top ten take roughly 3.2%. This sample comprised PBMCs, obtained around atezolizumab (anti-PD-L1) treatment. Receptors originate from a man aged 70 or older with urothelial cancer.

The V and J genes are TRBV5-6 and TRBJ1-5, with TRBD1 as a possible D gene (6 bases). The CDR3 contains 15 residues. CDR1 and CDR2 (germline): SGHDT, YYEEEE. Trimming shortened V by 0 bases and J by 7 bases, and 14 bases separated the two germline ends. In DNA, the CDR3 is TGTGCCAGCAGCTTGGACAGGGATCGAGGCCAGCCCCAGCATTTT. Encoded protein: CASSLDRDRGQPQHF.

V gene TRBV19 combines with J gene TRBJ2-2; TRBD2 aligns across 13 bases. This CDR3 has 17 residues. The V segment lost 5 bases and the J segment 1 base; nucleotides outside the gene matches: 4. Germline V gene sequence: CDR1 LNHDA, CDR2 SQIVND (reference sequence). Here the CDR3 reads CASSSGLAGENTGELFF. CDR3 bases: TGTGCCAGTAGTTCCGGACTAGCGGGGGAGAACACCGGGGAGCTGTTTTTT.

CDR3 sequence reads: CASSIGGQGSSYGYTF. Written as DNA, the CDR3 is TGTGCCAGTAGTATAGGTGGACAGGGGTCGAGCTATGGCTACACCTTC. The rearrangement links TRBV19 to TRBJ1-2, with TRBD1 identical over 9 bases. CDR3 length: 16 residues. Per germline, CDR1 LNHDA and CDR2 SQIVND (reference sequence). Trimming removed 1 base from V and 4 bases from J; junction bases left unmatched: 7.

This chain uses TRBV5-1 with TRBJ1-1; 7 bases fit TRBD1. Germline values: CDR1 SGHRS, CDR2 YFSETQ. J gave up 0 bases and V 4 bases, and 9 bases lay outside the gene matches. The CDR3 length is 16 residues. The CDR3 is CASSPSRGPMNTEAFF. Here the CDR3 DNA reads TGCGCCAGCAGCCCCTCGAGGGGGCCGATGAACACTGAAGCTTTCTTT.

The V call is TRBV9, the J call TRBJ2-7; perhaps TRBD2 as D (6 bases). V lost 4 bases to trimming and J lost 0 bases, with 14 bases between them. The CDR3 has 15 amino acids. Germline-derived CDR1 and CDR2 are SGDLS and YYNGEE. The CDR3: CASSPTSLSSYEQYF. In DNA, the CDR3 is TGTGCCAGCAGCCCAACTAGCCTGAGCTCCTACGAGCAGTACTTC.

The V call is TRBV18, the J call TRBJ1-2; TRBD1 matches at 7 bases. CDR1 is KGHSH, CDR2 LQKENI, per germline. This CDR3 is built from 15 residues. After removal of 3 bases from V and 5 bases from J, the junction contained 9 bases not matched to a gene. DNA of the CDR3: TGTGCCAGCTCACCCACCGGGACAGCCGCTTATGGCTACACCTTC. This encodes CASSPTGTAAYGYTF.

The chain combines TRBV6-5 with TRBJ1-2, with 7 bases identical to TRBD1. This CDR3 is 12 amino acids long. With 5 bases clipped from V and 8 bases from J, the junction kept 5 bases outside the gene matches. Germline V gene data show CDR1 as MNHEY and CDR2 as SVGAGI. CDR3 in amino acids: CASSAGGHGYTF. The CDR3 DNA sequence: TGTGCCAGCAGTGCAGGGGGTCACGGCTACACCTTC.

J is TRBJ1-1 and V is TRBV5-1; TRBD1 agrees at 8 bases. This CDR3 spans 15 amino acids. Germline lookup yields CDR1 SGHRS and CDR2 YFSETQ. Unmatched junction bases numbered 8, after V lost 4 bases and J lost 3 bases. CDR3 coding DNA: TGCGCCAGCAGCCTAGGACAGGGAGCGTACACTGAAGCTTTCTTT. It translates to CASSLGQGAYTEAFF.

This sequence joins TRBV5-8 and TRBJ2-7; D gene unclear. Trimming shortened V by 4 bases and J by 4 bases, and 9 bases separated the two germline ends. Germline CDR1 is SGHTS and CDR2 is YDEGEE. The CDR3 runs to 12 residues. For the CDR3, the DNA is TGTGCCAGCAGCGTCGGTCGGTACGAGCAGTACTTC. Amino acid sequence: CASSVGRYEQYF. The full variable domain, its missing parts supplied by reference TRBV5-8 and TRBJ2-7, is EAGVTQSPTHLIKTRGQQATLRCSPISGHTSVYWYQQALGLGLQFLLWYDEGEERNRGNFPPRFSGRQFPNYSSELNVNALELEDSALYLCASSVGRYEQYFGPGTRLTVT.

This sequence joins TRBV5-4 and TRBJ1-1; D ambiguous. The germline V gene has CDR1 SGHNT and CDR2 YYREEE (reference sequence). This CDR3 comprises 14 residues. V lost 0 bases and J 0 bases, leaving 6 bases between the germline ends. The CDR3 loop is CASSLGQMNTEAFF. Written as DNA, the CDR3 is TGTGCCAGCAGCTTGGGGCAGATGAACACTGAAGCTTTCTTT.

The CDR3 coding sequence is TGTGCCAGCAGCTCCGACCAGGGGGCCGAGCAGTACTTC. Amino acids: CASSSDQGAEQYF. V is TRBV6-5 and J is TRBJ2-7, with 8 bases identical to TRBD1. The trim removed 6 bases at V and 6 bases at J, leaving 7 bases unmatched. Germline CDR1 is MNHEY and CDR2 is SVGAGI. The CDR3 consists of 13 residues.

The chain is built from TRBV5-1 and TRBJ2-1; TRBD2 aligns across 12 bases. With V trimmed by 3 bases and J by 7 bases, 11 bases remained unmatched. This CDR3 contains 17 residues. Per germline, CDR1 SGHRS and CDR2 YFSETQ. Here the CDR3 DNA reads TGCGCCAGCAGCTCCCATCAGACTAGCGGGAGACAGAATGAGCAGTTCTTC. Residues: CASSSHQTSGRQNEQFF.

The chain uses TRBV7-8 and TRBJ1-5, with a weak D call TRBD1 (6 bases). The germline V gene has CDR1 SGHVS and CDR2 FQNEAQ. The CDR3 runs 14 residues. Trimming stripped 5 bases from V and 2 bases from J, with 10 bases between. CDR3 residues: CASSRDIGNQPQHF. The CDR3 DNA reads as TGTGCCAGCAGCCGGGACATTGGCAATCAGCCCCAGCATTTT.

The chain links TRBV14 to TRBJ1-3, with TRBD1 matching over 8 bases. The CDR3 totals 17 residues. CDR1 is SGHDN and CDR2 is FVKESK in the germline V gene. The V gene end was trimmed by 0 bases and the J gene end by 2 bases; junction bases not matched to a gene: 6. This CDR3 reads CASSQDGSRGPGNTIYF. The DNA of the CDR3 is TGTGCCAGCAGCCAAGATGGGTCCAGGGGGCCTGGAAACACCATATATTTT. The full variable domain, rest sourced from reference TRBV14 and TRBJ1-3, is EAGVTQFPSHSVIEKGQTVTLRCDPISGHDNLYWYRRVMGKEIKFLLHFVKESKQDESGMPNNRFLAERTGGTYSTLKVQPAELEDSGVYFCASSQDGSRGPGNTIYFGEGSWLTVV.

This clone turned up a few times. The CDR3 sequence: CASAINSFYGYTF. As DNA, the CDR3 is TGTGCCAGCGCAATCAACAGCTTCTATGGCTACACCTTC. The chain recombines TRBV19 with TRBJ1-2; no clear D. V was cut by 9 bases and J by 4 bases, with 15 bases left in between. Per the germline V gene, CDR1 is LNHDA and CDR2 is SQIVND (reference sequence). CDR3 length: 13 amino acids.

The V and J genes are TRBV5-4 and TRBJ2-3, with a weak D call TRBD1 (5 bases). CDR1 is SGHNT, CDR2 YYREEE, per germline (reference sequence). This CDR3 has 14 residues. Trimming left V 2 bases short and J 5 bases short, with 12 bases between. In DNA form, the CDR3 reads TGTGCCAGCAGCTTCCCTCAAGGGGTAGATACGCAGTATTTT. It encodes CASSFPQGVDTQYF.

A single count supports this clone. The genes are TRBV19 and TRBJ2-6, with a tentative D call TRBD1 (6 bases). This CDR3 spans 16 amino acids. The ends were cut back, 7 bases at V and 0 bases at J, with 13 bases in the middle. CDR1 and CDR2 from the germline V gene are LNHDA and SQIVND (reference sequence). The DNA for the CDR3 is TGTGCCAGTAAAAACAGGGAATTCTCTGGGGCCAACGTCCTGACTTTC. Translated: CASKNREFSGANVLTF.

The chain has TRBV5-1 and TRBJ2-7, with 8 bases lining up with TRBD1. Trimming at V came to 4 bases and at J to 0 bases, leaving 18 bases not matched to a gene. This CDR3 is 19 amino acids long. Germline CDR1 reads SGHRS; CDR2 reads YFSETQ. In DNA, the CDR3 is TGCGCCAGCAGCCCTAAGGACAGGGATCGGACTCCGAGCTCCTACGAGCAGTACTTC. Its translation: CASSPKDRDRTPSSYEQYF. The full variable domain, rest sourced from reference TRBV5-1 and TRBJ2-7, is KAGVTQTPRYLIKTRGQQVTLSCSPISGHRSVSWYQQTPGQGLQFLFEYFSETQRNKGNFPGRFSGRQFSNSRSEMNVSTLELGDSALYLCASSPKDRDRTPSSYEQYFGPGTRLTVT.

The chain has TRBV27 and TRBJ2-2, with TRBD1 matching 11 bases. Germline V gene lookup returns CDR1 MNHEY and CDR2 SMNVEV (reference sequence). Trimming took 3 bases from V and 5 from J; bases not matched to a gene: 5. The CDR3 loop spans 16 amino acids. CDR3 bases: TGTGCCAGCAGTTTTGCGGGACAGGGGGGTACCGGGGAGCTGTTTTTT. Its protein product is CASSFAGQGGTGELFF.

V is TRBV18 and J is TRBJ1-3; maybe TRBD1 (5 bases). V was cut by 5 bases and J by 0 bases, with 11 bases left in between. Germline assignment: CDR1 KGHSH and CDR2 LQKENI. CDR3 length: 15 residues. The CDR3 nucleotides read TGTGCCAGCTCATCCGACAGCCTCTCTGGAAACACCATATATTTT. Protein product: CASSSDSLSGNTIYF.

The CDR3 loop reads CASSVASGLSPDTQYF. The CDR3 coding sequence is TGTGCCAGCAGCGTAGCCAGCGGCCTTAGCCCAGATACGCAGTATTTT. This chain links TRBV9 with TRBJ2-3; D possibly corresponds to TRBD2 (5 bases). The CDR3 has 16 residues. Germline CDR1 is SGDLS and CDR2 is YYNGEE. V lost 0 bases to trimming and J lost 4 bases, with 15 bases between them.

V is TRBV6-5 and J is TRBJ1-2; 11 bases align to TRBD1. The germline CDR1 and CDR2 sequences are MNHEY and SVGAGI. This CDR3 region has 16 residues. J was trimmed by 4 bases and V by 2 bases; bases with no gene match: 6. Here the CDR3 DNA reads TGTGCCAGCAGTTACCAGAGGACAGGGGGCGGCTATGGCTACACCTTC. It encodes CASSYQRTGGGYGYTF.